This T cell receptor beta chain appears in the sequencing data of a study of T cell responses to AZD1222 COVID-19 vaccine. Here immunoSEQ multiplex PCR was the method, and the copy in TCRdb shows in-frame clones only, minus some. The sample has 120,000 to 150,000 clones; roughly 87% are singletons. With 5 bases clipped from V and 2 bases from J, the junction kept 5 bases outside the gene matches. The CDR3 runs to 14 residues. CDR1 is SGHTA, CDR2 FQGNSA, per germline. This specimen consisted of peripheral blood, obtained 28 days after the second AZD1222 dose. This TCR was recovered from an adult who received the AZD1222 COVID-19 vaccine. This rearrangement joins TRBV7-2 to TRBJ2-5, with 7 bases lining up with TRBD2. The CDR3 loop reads CASSRRTRQETQYF. The DNA of the CDR3 is TGTGCCAGCAGCAGGCGGACTAGACAAGAGACCCAGTACTTC.